These 14 T cell receptor beta chains share one sample of origin, sequenced in a study of Graves' ophthalmopathy and Graves' hyperthyroidism (dated by TCRdb to 2016 to 2019). Instrument used: Illumina HiSeq 2000. For repertoire sequencing, the TCR beta CDR3 regions were amplified from RNA transcripts. A first-round RT-PCR used HTBI primers with the Qiagen OneStep RT-PCR kit, followed by a second-round multiplex PCR, size selection and purification. TCRdb took the public reads, trimmed them with fastp at Q25, ran MiXCR for clone calling and kept in-frame beta chains. Each record represents a unique CDR3 protein, reported with the most common genes and DNA among its rows. The sample table shows roughly 400,000 distinct CDR3 sequences, and 17% are seen once. Clones ranked in the top ten supply 2% to 2.5% of the sample. The material sequenced was peripheral blood. The source is an adult woman with stable Graves' hyperthyroidism.

This clonotype was recorded at least ten times. The chain carries TRBV7-9 and TRBJ2-7; D is tentatively TRBD1 or TRBD2 (5 bases each). The V end lost 6 bases, the J end lost 3 bases, and 12 bases lay between the germline ends. The CDR3 has 13 residues. Germline V CDR1 and CDR2: SEHNR, FQNEAQ (reference sequence). The CDR3 DNA reads TGTGCCAGCAGTCACGGGACCCTCTACGAGCAGTACTTC. As protein: CASSHGTLYEQYF.

This clonotype appeared many times. The chain joins TRBV29-1 to TRBJ2-7; no firm D call. CDR3 length equals 14 residues. The V end was cut by 0 bases, the J end by 2 bases, with 11 bases between. Germline V CDR1 and CDR2: SQVTM, ANQGSEA. The CDR3 sequence: CSVEDKGFPYEQYF. In nucleotides, the CDR3 is TGCAGCGTTGAAGATAAAGGTTTCCCCTACGAGCAGTACTTC.

The table lists this clonotype with many counts. The rearrangement joins TRBV28 to TRBJ1-1; D is undetermined. Germline CDR1 MDHEN, CDR2 SYDVKM. Trimming removed 3 bases from V and 1 base from J, with 18 bases in between. The CDR3 is made up of 17 amino acids. The CDR3 spells CASSFPDLVRGNTEAFF. For the CDR3, the DNA is TGTGCCAGCAGTTTCCCCGACCTTGTCCGCGGGAACACTGAAGCTTTCTTT.

This clonotype was seen at least ten times. The chain joins TRBV20-1 to TRBJ1-6; TRBD1 agrees at 8 bases. The J segment lost 0 bases and the V segment lost 1 base, leaving 5 bases of the junction unmatched. Germline-derived CDR1 and CDR2 are DFQATT and SNEGSKA (reference sequence). This CDR3 has 17 residues. The CDR3 loop is CSARARTGSSYNSPLHF. The CDR3 DNA reads TGCAGTGCTAGAGCCCGGACAGGGAGCTCCTATAATTCACCCCTCCACTTT.

V gene TRBV7-9 combines with J gene TRBJ1-1; D might be TRBD1 (5 bases). Trimming left V 5 bases short and J 3 bases short, with 19 bases between. The CDR3 consists of 16 residues. The germline V gene encodes CDR1 SEHNR and CDR2 FQNEAQ (reference sequence). The CDR3 protein is CASSHHRGEPYTEAFF. Written as DNA, the CDR3 is TGTGCCAGCAGCCATCACCGGGGGGAGCCGTACACTGAAGCTTTCTTT. Supplemented by reference TRBV7-9 and TRBJ1-1, the full variable domain reads DTGVSQNPRHKITKRGQNVTFRCDPISEHNRLYWYRQTLGQGPEFLTYFQNEAQLEKSRLLSDRFSAERPKGSFSTLEIQRTEQGDSAMYLCASSHHRGEPYTEAFFGQGTRLTVV.

This clonotype was observed a single time. The gene calls are TRBV5-1 and TRBJ1-6, with D possibly TRBD1 on 5 matching bases. V was trimmed by 4 bases and J by 6 bases, leaving 23 bases between them. The germline CDR1 and CDR2 sequences are SGHRS and YFSETQ. The length of the CDR3 is 18 residues. The DNA for the CDR3 is TGCGCCAGCAGCCTTGGGAGTTGGGGACGGATGGCTAATTCACCCCTCCACTTT. Amino acid sequence: CASSLGSWGRMANSPLHF.

This clonotype was detected ten times or more. The V gene is TRBV12-3 or TRBV12-4, the J gene TRBJ2-7, with 11 bases matching TRBD1. The trim removed 3 bases at V and 6 bases at J, leaving 7 bases unmatched. The CDR3 runs to 15 residues. The CDR3 DNA is TGTGCCAGCAGTTTGGGACAGGGGGACGAATGCGAGCAGTACTTC. Amino acids: CASSLGQGDECEQYF.

Comments on this clonotype: This may arise from a read error, as a much more abundant clone is one base away. V usage is TRBV18 and J usage is TRBJ2-7, with TRBD2 matching over 12 bases. The CDR3 runs 16 residues. The germline CDR1 and CDR2 sequences are KGHSH and LQKENI. CDR3 sequence reads: CVSSPRLAGEIYEQYF. CDR3 nucleotides: TGTGTCAGCTCACCAAGACTAGCGGGAGAGATCTACGAGCAGTACTTC.

The table lists this clonotype with many counts. The V and J genes are TRBV27 and TRBJ2-7; TRBD1 matches at 7 bases. V dropped 3 bases and J dropped 3; count of bases not matched to a gene: 5. Germline V gene sequence: CDR1 MNHEY, CDR2 SMNVEV (reference sequence). The CDR3 runs to 14 residues. The CDR3 DNA follows: TGTGCCAGCAGTTTGGCGGCAGGGGGCTACGAGCAGTACTTC. The encoded protein is CASSLAAGGYEQYF.

This chain uses TRBV12-3 or TRBV12-4 with TRBJ1-1; TRBD1 is a possible D gene (5 bases). The CDR3 totals 13 residues. Trimming removed 7 bases from V and 7 bases from J, with 16 bases in between. Here the CDR3 reads CASTPEGRREAFF. CDR3 sequence (DNA): TGTGCCAGCACTCCCGAGGGGAGGCGTGAAGCTTTCTTT.

This chain connects TRBV12-3 or TRBV12-4 to TRBJ2-2; possibly TRBD2 for D (7 bases). CDR3 length: 14 amino acids. V was trimmed by 8 bases and J by 3 bases, leaving 13 bases between them. The CDR3 DNA reads as TGTGCCAGCGGCCAGGGGAGGGACACCGGGGAGCTGTTTTTT. The encoded protein is CASGQGRDTGELFF.

This rearrangement joins TRBV6-5 to TRBJ2-7; 9 nucleotides line up with TRBD2. There are 14 residues in the CDR3. Germline V gene sequence: CDR1 MNHEY, CDR2 SVGAGI. V lost 2 bases, J lost 4 bases, and 3 bases stayed unmatched. The CDR3 coding sequence is TGTGCCAGCAGTTACGGGCTAGCGGGATACGAGCAGTACTTC. Translation gives CASSYGLAGYEQYF.

The rearrangement links TRBV6-1 to TRBJ2-5, with 10 nucleotides matching TRBD2. The CDR3 is made up of 14 amino acids. Per the germline V gene, CDR1 is MNHNS and CDR2 is SASEGT. After removal of 6 bases from V and 6 bases from J, the junction contained 7 bases not matched to a gene. In DNA form, the CDR3 reads TGTGCCAGCAGGGAAAGCGGGGGGGCGAAGACCCAGTACTTC. Translation gives CASRESGGAKTQYF.

This clonotype has a count of ten or more. For the CDR3, the DNA is TGTGCCAGCAGTCCCCGACAGGGTACATTTCAGGACTATGGCTACACCTTC. This sequence encodes CASSPRQGTFQDYGYTF. This chain joins TRBV27 and TRBJ1-2; TRBD1 aligns across 7 bases. Germline V gives CDR1 MNHEY, CDR2 SMNVEV (reference sequence). The CDR3 length is 17 residues. Trimming cost V 5 bases and J 3 bases; bases outside gene matches: 15.